Listed here are 6 T cell receptor beta chains from one sample, sequenced in a study of blood T cell repertoires in COVID-19. Assay: immunoSEQ multiplex PCR; the TCRdb copy retains only in-frame clones and omits some. The table has a few hundred thousand clones, 70% to 90% seen once. Sequencing was done on a sample of PBMCs or T cells enriched from blood (not recorded which). Receptors were obtained from a woman under 30 who had been exposed to COVID-19.

There are a few counts of this clone. V usage is TRBV5-1 and J usage is TRBJ1-2; D ambiguous. Germline V CDR1 and CDR2: SGHRS, YFSETQ. The CDR3 totals 14 residues. V dropped 0 bases and J dropped 8 bases, with 14 bases sitting between them. The CDR3 nucleotides read TGCGCCAGCAGCTTGGAGAGGATTGGAGGGGGCTACACCTTC. Translated, it gives CASSLERIGGGYTF.

This chain connects TRBV25-1 to TRBJ2-3, with a possible D match to TRBD1 (6 bases). CDR1 is MGHDK, CDR2 SYGVNS, per germline. This CDR3 region has 14 residues. Between the trimmed V and J ends, which lost 4 bases and 4 bases, there was a span of 12 bases. CDR3 bases: TGTGCCAGCAGTGCAACCAGGGGATCAGATACGCAGTATTTT. Amino acids: CASSATRGSDTQYF.

The rearrangement uses TRBV3-1 (or the pseudogene TRBV3-2) and TRBJ2-7; weak D call: TRBD2 (5 bases). The length of the CDR3 is 21 residues. The germline gives CDR1 LGHDT, CDR2 YNNKEL (reference sequence). V was trimmed by 4 bases and J by 7 bases, leaving 38 bases between them. CDR3 in DNA: TGTGCCAGCAGCCGGGGAGCACTTGACTATAGCGCCTCCAAAACCCTACGGGAGCAGTACTTC. It codes for CASSRGALDYSASKTLREQYF.

This clone was picked up one time. The V and J genes are TRBV27 and TRBJ1-2; 8 bases fit TRBD1. The CDR3 runs 13 residues. The V gene's germline CDR1 is MNHEY and CDR2 SMNVEV (reference sequence). The V and J ends lost 2 bases and 6 bases, in that order; junction bases with no gene match: 2. The CDR3 spells CASSLTGGNGYTF. In DNA, the CDR3 is TGTGCCAGCAGTTTAACAGGGGGTAATGGCTACACCTTC.

The chain combines TRBV28 with TRBJ2-7; perhaps TRBD2 as D (5 bases). Germline V lookup: CDR1 MDHEN, CDR2 SYDVKM. This CDR3 is 13 amino acids long. V was shortened by 5 bases and J by 6 bases, with 14 bases between the two germline ends. For the CDR3, the DNA is TGTGCCAGCAGTCCGATTAGCGTTTCCGAGCAGTACTTC. The encoded protein is CASSPISVSEQYF.

The V and J genes are TRBV19 and TRBJ2-6; D remains ambiguous. Trimming shortened V by 6 bases and J by 0 bases, and 12 bases separated the two germline ends. The CDR3 consists of 16 residues. Germline V CDR1 and CDR2: LNHDA, SQIVND (reference sequence). In nucleotides, the CDR3 is TGTGCCAGTAGCCTAGTGATGGACTCTGGGGCCAACGTCCTGACTTTC. This codes for CASSLVMDSGANVLTF.